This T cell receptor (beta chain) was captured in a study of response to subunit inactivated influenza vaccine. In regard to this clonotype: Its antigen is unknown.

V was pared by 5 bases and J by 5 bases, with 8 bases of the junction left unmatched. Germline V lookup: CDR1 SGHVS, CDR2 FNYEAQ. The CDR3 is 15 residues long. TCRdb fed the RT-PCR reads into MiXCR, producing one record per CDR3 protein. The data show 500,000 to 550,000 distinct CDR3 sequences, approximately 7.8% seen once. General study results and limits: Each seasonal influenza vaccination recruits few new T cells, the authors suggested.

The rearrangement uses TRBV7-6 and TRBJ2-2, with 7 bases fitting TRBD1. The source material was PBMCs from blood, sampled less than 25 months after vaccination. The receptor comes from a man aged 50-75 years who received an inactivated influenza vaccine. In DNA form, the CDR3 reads TGTGCCAGCAGCCAGGGACAGAGGTTAACCGGGGAGCTGTTTTTT. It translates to CASSQGQRLTGELFF.